Presented here are 23 T cell receptor beta chains from one specimen sequenced in a study of type 1 regulatory T cells. Via MiXCR, TCRdb re-called the reads, giving one row per CDR3 protein. The sample lists approximately 43,000 distinct CDR3 sequences, about 12% occurring once. Antigens for these TCRs are unknown. Sequencing input: cultured non-Tr1 T cells, either the whole culture or a sorted T cell fraction (not recorded which). The receptors originated from a human donor in good health.

This clonotype was detected many times. This chain links TRBV6-5 with TRBJ2-7; no clear D. Trimming removed 6 bases from V and 4 bases from J, with 7 bases in between. Per germline, CDR1 MNHEY and CDR2 SVGAGI. This CDR3 is built from 11 residues. The CDR3 sequence: CASRDRYEQYF. The DNA for the CDR3 is TGTGCCAGCAGAGATCGATACGAGCAGTACTTC.

This clonotype was seen many times. V and J are TRBV6-1 and TRBJ1-6, with D unclear. The CDR3 contains 14 residues. Germline V gene lookup returns CDR1 MNHNS and CDR2 SASEGT. Between the trimmed V and J ends, which lost 0 bases and 5 bases, there was a span of 5 bases. The CDR3 loop is CASSEAIHNSPLHF. CDR3 sequence (DNA): TGTGCCAGCAGTGAAGCTATACATAATTCACCCCTCCACTTT.

The chain combines TRBV20-1 with TRBJ2-1; 7 bases are shared with TRBD2. V was pared by 5 bases and J by 8 bases, with 9 bases of the junction left unmatched. The CDR3 has 13 amino acids. Germline loops: CDR1 DFQATT, CDR2 SNEGSKA (reference sequence). The CDR3 nucleotides are TGCAGTGCTCGACCAGCGGGACGGTATGAGCAGTTCTTC. This sequence encodes CSARPAGRYEQFF.

The chain uses TRBV29-1 and TRBJ1-5; 7 positions agree with TRBD1. The germline CDR1 and CDR2 sequences are SQVTM and ANQGSEA. The CDR3 spans 14 residues. The CDR3 bases are TGCGGCGCCGAGACAGGGATGGTCGGTCAGCCCCAGCATTTT. Translation: CGAETGMVGQPQHF.

The CDR3: CASSLEGGSYNEQFF. CDR3 coding DNA: TGCGCCAGCAGCTTGGAGGGGGGCTCCTACAATGAGCAGTTCTTC. This chain links TRBV5-1 with TRBJ2-1, with D tentatively TRBD1 or TRBD2 (6 bases each). The V end was cut by 0 bases, the J end by 0 bases, with 7 bases between. Looked up from germline, CDR1 is SGHRS and CDR2 is YFSETQ. The CDR3 runs 15 residues.

This clonotype came up many times. V usage is TRBV12-3 or TRBV12-4 and J usage is TRBJ2-5; 11 bases are a match to TRBD2. J gave up 2 bases and V 2 bases, and 4 bases lay outside the gene matches. CDR3 length equals 16 residues. CDR3 region: CASSLIAGGIQETQYF. The DNA for the CDR3 is TGTGCCAGCAGTTTAATAGCGGGAGGGATACAAGAGACCCAGTACTTC.

The chain employs TRBV2 and TRBJ2-1; D ambiguous. Per the germline V gene, CDR1 is SNHLY and CDR2 is FYNNEI. CDR3 size: 14 residues. V was clipped by 8 bases and J by 2 bases, with 13 bases between them. DNA of the CDR3: TGTGCCAGCGTCCCGACAAGGACCTACAATGAGCAGTTCTTC. Translated, it gives CASVPTRTYNEQFF.

In this sample, this clonotype turned up many times. The rearrangement uses TRBV20-1 and TRBJ2-7; D tentatively reads TRBD1 or TRBD2 (6 bases each). Trimming stripped 0 bases from V and 7 bases from J, with 19 bases between. Germline CDR1 DFQATT, CDR2 SNEGSKA (reference sequence). This CDR3 comprises 15 residues. The CDR3 loop reads CSARDRRGISREQYF. Here the CDR3 DNA reads TGCAGTGCTAGAGATAGGAGGGGGATCTCTCGAGAGCAGTACTTC.

This clonotype occurred many times. The gene calls are TRBV7-6 and TRBJ2-7; D gene unclear. The V end was cut by 5 bases, the J end by 0 bases, with 17 bases between. CDR1 and CDR2 from the germline V gene are SGHVS and FNYEAQ. The CDR3 totals 16 residues. The CDR3 protein is CASSPLFARYSYEQYF. The CDR3 nucleotides read TGTGCCAGCAGCCCTCTTTTTGCGCGGTACTCCTACGAGCAGTACTTC.

This clonotype showed up just a few times. The genes are TRBV5-1 and TRBJ2-1; TRBD2 aligns across 8 bases. Looked up from germline, CDR1 is SGHRS and CDR2 is YFSETQ. After removal of 4 bases from V and 5 bases from J, the junction contained 8 bases not matched to a gene. The CDR3 is 15 residues long. As DNA, the CDR3 is TGCGCCAGCAGCGTAAGCGGGGGACCTCACAATGAGCAGTTCTTC. Its translation: CASSVSGGPHNEQFF.

This clonotype was counted only a few times. The V call is TRBV5-1, the J call TRBJ2-1, with 7 positions matching TRBD2. Per germline, CDR1 SGHRS and CDR2 YFSETQ. This CDR3 spans 16 amino acids. The V gene end was trimmed by 4 bases and the J gene end by 9 bases; junction bases not matched to a gene: 16. The DNA of the CDR3 is TGCGCCAGCAGCCAAGCACCTAGCGGTATTGTTCTTGAGCAGTTCTTC. Its translation is CASSQAPSGIVLEQFF. Full variable domain (outside the CDR3, taken from reference TRBV5-1 and TRBJ2-1): KAGVTQTPRYLIKTRGQQVTLSCSPISGHRSVSWYQQTPGQGLQFLFEYFSETQRNKGNFPGRFSGRQFSNSRSEMNVSTLELGDSALYLCASSQAPSGIVLEQFFGPGTRLTVL.

Ten or more counts support this clonotype. The chain has TRBV29-1 and TRBJ2-3; D is uncertain. The V end lost 2 bases, the J end lost 5 bases, and 8 bases lay between the germline ends. The CDR3 runs to 12 residues. Per the germline V gene, CDR1 is SQVTM and CDR2 is ANQGSEA. CDR3 in DNA: TGCAGCGTTGAAAGGGCCGGAGATACGCAGTATTTT. This codes for CSVERAGDTQYF.

This clonotype was observed many times. This sequence joins TRBV7-2 and TRBJ2-7; D is uncertain. The CDR3 is made up of 15 amino acids. Trimming pared 2 bases from V and 4 bases from J, leaving 15 bases between. In germline, CDR1 is SGHTA, CDR2 FQGNSA. The CDR3 is CASSLSTRGVYEQYF. CDR3 in DNA: TGTGCCAGCAGCTTATCGACCCGCGGAGTATACGAGCAGTACTTC.

The sample holds a few counts of this clonotype. V gene TRBV15 combines with J gene TRBJ2-2; 8 bases match TRBD2. Germline CDR1 and CDR2: LNHNV and YYDKDF (reference sequence). With 10 bases clipped from V and 8 bases from J, the junction kept 12 bases outside the gene matches. The CDR3 totals 14 residues. Here the CDR3 DNA reads TGTGCCATCCAGCCGATCGGGAGGGTGGGGGAGCTGTTTTTT. Its protein is CAIQPIGRVGELFF.

At least ten counts were recorded for this clonotype. This rearrangement joins TRBV20-1 to TRBJ2-7; 7 bases line up with TRBD2. V trimming: 0 bases; J trimming: 13 bases; junction bases outside the gene matches: 12. The germline V gene encodes CDR1 DFQATT and CDR2 SNEGSKA (reference sequence). This CDR3 is 13 amino acids long. The CDR3 reads CSARDSLGLVNYF. In nucleotides, the CDR3 is TGCAGTGCTAGAGACTCCCTTGGACTAGTAAACTACTTC.

This clonotype was detected many times. The V call is TRBV19, the J call TRBJ1-5; weak D call: TRBD1 (5 bases). Germline CDR1 LNHDA, CDR2 SQIVND (reference sequence). The V end was cut by 3 bases, the J end by 3 bases, with 12 bases between. The CDR3 runs to 15 residues. The CDR3 reads CASSMGVLSNQPQHF. CDR3 coding DNA: TGTGCCAGTAGTATGGGGGTCCTTTCCAATCAGCCCCAGCATTTT.

This clonotype was detected many times. The chain uses TRBV5-6 and TRBJ2-5, with D perhaps matching TRBD2 (6 bases). CDR3 length: 13 residues. Germline CDR1 SGHDT, CDR2 YYEEEE. V was cut by 2 bases and J by 5 bases, with 10 bases left in between. The CDR3 region is CASSLRGRETQYF. The CDR3 DNA sequence: TGTGCCAGCAGCTTACGAGGGAGGGAGACCCAGTACTTC.

The sample holds many counts of this clonotype. This chain links TRBV12-3 or TRBV12-4 with TRBJ2-5; D uncertain. V lost 3 bases to trimming and J lost 0 bases, with 5 bases between them. The CDR3 is 13 residues long. The CDR3 nucleotides read TGTGCCAGCAGTTTTACAGACCAAGAGACCCAGTACTTC. This codes for CASSFTDQETQYF.

Remarks on this clonotype: Compared with germline, one end of the junction differs, possibly owing to a read error. V usage is TRBV4-1 and J usage is TRBJ1-2, with TRBD1 matching over 8 bases. This CDR3 comprises 16 residues. Germline-derived CDR1 and CDR2 are MGHRA and YSYEKL. Written as DNA, the CDR3 is TGCGCCAGCAGCCAAATATTGGACAGGGAAGCGTATGGCCACACCTTC. Protein sequence: CASSQILDREAYGHTF.

To note about this clonotype: Being one base from a much bigger clone, this may be a read error. V is TRBV20-1 and J is TRBJ1-1; no clear D. The CDR3 has 13 amino acids. CDR1 DFQATT and CDR2 SNEGSKA come from the germline V gene (reference sequence). Trimming shortened V by 3 bases and J by 1 base, and 9 bases separated the two germline ends. DNA for the CDR3: TGCAGTGCTAGCGGGGTGCGGAACACTGAAGCTTTCTTT. Encoded protein: CSASGVRNTEAFF.

The sample holds many counts of this clonotype. The junction differs from germline at one of its ends, possibly a read error. DNA for the CDR3: TGTGCCAGCAGGGAAGGACTAGCGGGTACCGGGGAGCTGTTTTTT. Translating it yields CASREGLAGTGELFF. The chain combines TRBV2 with TRBJ2-2; 11 bases are a match to TRBD2. Germline CDR1 and CDR2: SNHLY and FYNNEI. The CDR3 covers 15 residues.

At least ten counts were recorded for this clonotype. The genes are TRBV6-5 and TRBJ1-4, with 7 bases aligning to TRBD1. J gave up 2 bases and V 5 bases, and 5 bases lay outside the gene matches. Germline V CDR1 and CDR2: MNHEY, SVGAGI. The CDR3 loop spans 15 amino acids. The CDR3 is CASSGRGPTNEKLFF. The DNA of the CDR3 is TGTGCCAGCAGTGGAAGGGGGCCTACTAATGAAAAACTGTTTTTT.

This clonotype was seen many times. The genes are TRBV6-5 and TRBJ1-2, with a possible D match to TRBD1 (6 bases). Trimming cost V 0 bases and J 8 bases, with 13 bases left between them. CDR3 size: 14 residues. Germline CDR1 MNHEY, CDR2 SVGAGI. For the CDR3, the DNA is TGTGCCAGCAGTTACTCGGGCAGGGGAGACGGCTACACCTTC. As protein: CASSYSGRGDGYTF.